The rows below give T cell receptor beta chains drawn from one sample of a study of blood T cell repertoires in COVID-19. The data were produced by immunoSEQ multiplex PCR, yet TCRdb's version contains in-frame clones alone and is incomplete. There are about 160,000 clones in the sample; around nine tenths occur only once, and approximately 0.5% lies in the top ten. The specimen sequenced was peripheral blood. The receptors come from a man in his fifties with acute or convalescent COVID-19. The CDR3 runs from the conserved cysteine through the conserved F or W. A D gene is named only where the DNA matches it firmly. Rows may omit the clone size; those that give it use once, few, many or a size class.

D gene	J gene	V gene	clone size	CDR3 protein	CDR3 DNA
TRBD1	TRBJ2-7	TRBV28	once	CASSQYWGQGSYEQYF	TGTGCCAGCAGCCAATACTGGGGACAGGGCTCCTACGAGCAGTACTTC
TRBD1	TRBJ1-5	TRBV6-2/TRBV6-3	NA	CASSPLGQGGRQPQHF	TGTGCCAGCAGTCCGCTCGGACAGGGAGGGCGGCAGCCCCAGCATTTT
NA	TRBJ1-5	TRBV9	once	CASSVGWGGNQPQHF	TGTGCCAGCAGCGTCGGGTGGGGAGGCAATCAGCCCCAGCATTTT
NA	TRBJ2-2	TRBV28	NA	CASSPPRGGAGELFF	TGTGCCAGCAGTCCACCCAGAGGAGGGGCCGGGGAGCTGTTTTTT
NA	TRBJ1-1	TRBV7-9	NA	CASSLGSAGGTEAFF	TGTGCCAGCAGCTTAGGGTCAGCGGGGGGCACTGAAGCTTTCTTT
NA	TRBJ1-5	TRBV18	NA	CASSQTGIGTQHF	TGTGCCAGCTCACAAACAGGGATCGGGACCCAGCATTTT
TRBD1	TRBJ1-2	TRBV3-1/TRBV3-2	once	CASSPRDRGYTF	TGTGCCAGCAGCCCCCGGGACAGAGGCTACACCTTC
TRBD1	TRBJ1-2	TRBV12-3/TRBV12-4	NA	CASSSDREGYTF	TGTGCCAGCAGTTCGGACAGGGAGGGCTACACCTTC
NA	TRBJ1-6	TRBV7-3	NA	CASSLVGGDNSPLHF	TGTGCCAGCAGCTTAGTCGGGGGAGATAATTCACCCCTCCACTTT
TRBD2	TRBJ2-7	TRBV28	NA	CASSRDMGLASEQYF	TGTGCCAGCAGCAGGGACATGGGACTAGCCTCCGAGCAGTACTTC
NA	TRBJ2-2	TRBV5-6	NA	CASSRRGSGGTGELFF	TGTGCCAGCAGCAGAAGGGGGAGTGGGGGCACCGGGGAGCTGTTTTTT
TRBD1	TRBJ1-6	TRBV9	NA	CASSVSRGSSPLHF	TGTGCCAGCAGCGTTTCCAGGGGGAGTTCACCCCTCCACTTT
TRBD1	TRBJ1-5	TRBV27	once	CASSLGQGSNQPQHF	TGTGCCAGCAGTTTAGGACAGGGGAGCAATCAGCCCCAGCATTTT
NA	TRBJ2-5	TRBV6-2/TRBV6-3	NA	CASSWAREETQYF	TGTGCCAGCAGTTGGGCCAGGGAAGAGACCCAGTACTTC
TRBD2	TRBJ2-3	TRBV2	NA	CASSEGGARDTQYF	TGTGCCAGCAGTGAGGGAGGGGCCAGGGATACGCAGTATTTT
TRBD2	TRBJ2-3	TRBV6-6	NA	CASSYQRGVGTDTQYF	TGTGCCAGCAGTTACCAACGGGGGGTCGGCACAGATACGCAGTATTTT
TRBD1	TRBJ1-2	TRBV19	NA	CASSIVRGNYGYTF	TGTGCCAGTAGTATCGTCAGGGGGAACTATGGCTACACCTTC
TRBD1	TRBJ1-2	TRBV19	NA	CASSTFTGDYYGYTF	TGTGCCAGTAGTACCTTTACAGGGGACTACTATGGCTACACCTTC
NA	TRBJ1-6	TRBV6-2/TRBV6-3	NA	CASSDEGYNSPLHF	TGTGCCAGCAGCGACGAGGGCTATAATTCACCCCTCCACTTT
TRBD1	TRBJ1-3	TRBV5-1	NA	CASRTGGLDTIYF	TGCGCCAGCCGGACAGGGGGTTTGGACACCATATATTTT
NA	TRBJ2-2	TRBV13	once	CASSLQGGANTGELFF	TGTGCCAGCAGCTTACAAGGGGGGGCCAACACCGGGGAGCTGTTTTTT
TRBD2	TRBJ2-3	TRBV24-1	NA	CATSDLPAPSGGPDTQYF	TGTGCCACCAGTGATTTGCCCGCGCCTAGCGGGGGTCCAGATACGCAGTATTTT
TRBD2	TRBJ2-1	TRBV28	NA	CASRTAGVGYNEQFF	TGTGCCAGCAGAACAGCGGGAGTGGGATACAATGAGCAGTTCTTC
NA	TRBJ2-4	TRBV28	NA	CASRQGYIQYF	TGTGCCAGCAGACAGGGTTACATTCAGTACTTC
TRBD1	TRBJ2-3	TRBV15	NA	CATSNRDRGTDTQYF	TGTGCCACCAGCAACCGGGACAGGGGAACAGATACGCAGTATTTT
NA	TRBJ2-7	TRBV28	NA	CASSSLAGLNEQYF	TGTGCCAGCAGTTCCCTGGCGGGGTTAAACGAGCAGTACTTC
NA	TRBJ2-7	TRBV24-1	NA	CATSDSATYEQYF	TGTGCCACCAGTGATTCCGCTACCTACGAGCAGTACTTC
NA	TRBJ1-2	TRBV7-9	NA	CASSRSPSTAPDYGYTF	TGTGCCAGCAGCCGATCCCCCTCGACAGCCCCAGACTATGGCTACACCTTC
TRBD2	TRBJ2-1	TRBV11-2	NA	CASSLSVSGSSYNEQFF	TGTGCCAGCAGCTTATCTGTTAGCGGGAGCTCCTACAATGAGCAGTTCTTC